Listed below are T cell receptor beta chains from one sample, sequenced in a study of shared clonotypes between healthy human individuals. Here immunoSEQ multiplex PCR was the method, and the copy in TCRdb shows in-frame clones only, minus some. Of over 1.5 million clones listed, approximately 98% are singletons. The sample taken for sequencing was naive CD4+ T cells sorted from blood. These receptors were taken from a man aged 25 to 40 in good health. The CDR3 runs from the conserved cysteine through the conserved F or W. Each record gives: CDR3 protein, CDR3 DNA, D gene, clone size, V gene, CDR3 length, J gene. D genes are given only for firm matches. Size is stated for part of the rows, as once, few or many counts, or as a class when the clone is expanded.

CDR3aa: CASSTQGADNEKLFF
CDR3nt: TGCGCCAGCAGCACCCAAGGGGCGGATAATGAAAAACTGTTTTTT
d_gene: -
abundance: -
v_gene: TRBV5-1
len: 15
j_gene: TRBJ1-4

CDR3aa: CASSLLGHTEAFF
CDR3nt: TGTGCCAGCAGTTTGCTGGGGCACACTGAAGCTTTCTTT
d_gene: -
abundance: -
v_gene: TRBV28
len: 13
j_gene: TRBJ1-1

CDR3aa: CASSLSGTGFYEQYF
CDR3nt: TGTGCCAGCAGCTTATCCGGGACAGGGTTTTACGAGCAGTACTTC
d_gene: TRBD1
abundance: -
v_gene: TRBV27
len: 15
j_gene: TRBJ2-7

CDR3aa: CASSVGGTSGRASGNEQFF
CDR3nt: TGTGCCAGCAGCGTAGGAGGGACTAGCGGGAGGGCCTCGGGTAATGAGCAGTTCTTC
d_gene: TRBD2
abundance: once
v_gene: TRBV9
len: 19
j_gene: TRBJ2-1

CDR3aa: CASSEILPPVYF
CDR3nt: TGTGCCAGCAGTGAAATACTCCCTCCGGTATATTTT
d_gene: -
abundance: -
v_gene: TRBV6-1
len: 12
j_gene: TRBJ1-3

CDR3aa: CASSPGTSLGVTQYF
CDR3nt: TGTGCCAGCAGCCCGGGGACTAGTCTAGGTGTGACCCAGTACTTC
d_gene: TRBD2
abundance: -
v_gene: TRBV11-2
len: 15
j_gene: TRBJ2-5

CDR3aa: CASSSNPVGGGTGELFF
CDR3nt: TGCGCCAGCAGCTCCAATCCAGTGGGAGGTGGCACCGGGGAGCTGTTTTTT
d_gene: -
abundance: -
v_gene: TRBV5-1
len: 17
j_gene: TRBJ2-2

CDR3aa: CASGRTGVSEQYF
CDR3nt: TGTGCCAGCGGGAGGACAGGGGTCTCCGAGCAGTACTTC
d_gene: TRBD1
abundance: -
v_gene: TRBV5-5
len: 13
j_gene: TRBJ2-7

CDR3aa: CASSQDRPGATGNTIYF
CDR3nt: TGTGCCAGCAGCCAAGACCGTCCGGGGGCTACTGGAAACACCATATATTTT
d_gene: -
abundance: -
v_gene: TRBV14
len: 17
j_gene: TRBJ1-3

CDR3aa: CASIRGSQSETQYF
CDR3nt: TGCGCCAGCATTAGGGGATCGCAGTCAGAGACCCAGTACTTC
d_gene: -
abundance: -
v_gene: TRBV10-2
len: 14
j_gene: TRBJ2-5

CDR3aa: CASSVAPGQKAFF
CDR3nt: TGTGCCAGCAGCGTAGCTCCTGGACAGAAAGCTTTCTTT
d_gene: -
abundance: -
v_gene: TRBV9
len: 13
j_gene: TRBJ1-1

CDR3aa: CASSLSVFQPQHF
CDR3nt: TGTGCCAGCAGTTTATCGGTATTCCAGCCCCAGCATTTT
d_gene: -
abundance: -
v_gene: TRBV27
len: 13
j_gene: TRBJ1-5

CDR3aa: CASSPRASGSRETQYF
CDR3nt: TGCGCCAGCAGCCCCCGGGCTAGCGGGAGTAGGGAGACCCAGTACTTC
d_gene: TRBD2
abundance: -
v_gene: TRBV5-1
len: 16
j_gene: TRBJ2-5

CDR3aa: CASSHISGANVLTF
CDR3nt: TGTGCCAGCAGTCATATCTCCGGGGCCAACGTCCTGACTTTC
d_gene: -
abundance: -
v_gene: TRBV6-5
len: 14
j_gene: TRBJ2-6

CDR3aa: CASSPDTFSSGNTIYF
CDR3nt: TGCGCCAGCAGCCCCGACACTTTTTCCTCTGGAAACACCATATATTTT
d_gene: -
abundance: once
v_gene: TRBV5-1
len: 16
j_gene: TRBJ1-3

CDR3aa: CASSLQAGQRFYEQYF
CDR3nt: TGTGCCAGCAGCTTACAAGCCGGACAGAGATTCTACGAGCAGTACTTC
d_gene: -
abundance: -
v_gene: TRBV7-8
len: 16
j_gene: TRBJ2-7

CDR3aa: CASSQWGRNTEAFF
CDR3nt: TGTGCCAGCAGCCAGTGGGGTCGAAACACTGAAGCTTTCTTT
d_gene: -
abundance: -
v_gene: TRBV14
len: 14
j_gene: TRBJ1-1

CDR3aa: CASRPRTSGILSSYNEQFF
CDR3nt: TGTGCCAGCAGACCAAGGACTAGCGGGATTTTAAGCTCCTACAATGAGCAGTTCTTC
d_gene: TRBD2
abundance: -
v_gene: TRBV4-2
len: 19
j_gene: TRBJ2-1

CDR3aa: CAIKVGVEETQYF
CDR3nt: TGTGCCATCAAGGTGGGAGTTGAAGAGACCCAGTACTTC
d_gene: -
abundance: -
v_gene: TRBV10-3
len: 13
j_gene: TRBJ2-5

CDR3aa: CAWSVEGQGYTIYF
CDR3nt: TGTGCCTGGAGTGTAGAGGGACAAGGATACACCATATATTTT
d_gene: -
abundance: -
v_gene: TRBV30
len: 14
j_gene: TRBJ1-3

CDR3aa: CASSPIAGGSVDTIYF
CDR3nt: TGTGCCAGCTCACCAATAGCAGGGGGCTCGGTTGACACCATATATTTT
d_gene: TRBD1
abundance: -
v_gene: TRBV18
len: 16
j_gene: TRBJ1-3

CDR3aa: CASSQDPPAQTNEKLFF
CDR3nt: TGCGCCAGCAGCCAGGACCCCCCGGCTCAGACTAATGAAAAACTGTTTTTT
d_gene: -
abundance: -
v_gene: TRBV5-1
len: 17
j_gene: TRBJ1-4

CDR3aa: CASSLLDRGYEQYF
CDR3nt: TGTGCCAGCAGTCTCCTCGACAGGGGCTACGAGCAGTACTTC
d_gene: TRBD1
abundance: -
v_gene: TRBV27
len: 14
j_gene: TRBJ2-7

CDR3aa: CASSPPAETQYF
CDR3nt: TGTGCCAGCTCACCACCGGCAGAGACCCAGTACTTC
d_gene: -
abundance: -
v_gene: TRBV18
len: 12
j_gene: TRBJ2-5

CDR3aa: CASSLRTEYSYEQYF
CDR3nt: TGTGCCAGCAGCTTAAGGACAGAATACTCCTACGAGCAGTACTTC
d_gene: -
abundance: -
v_gene: TRBV7-6
len: 15
j_gene: TRBJ2-7

CDR3aa: CASSYRVSSYNEQFF
CDR3nt: TGTGCCAGCAGCTATCGGGTGAGCTCCTACAATGAGCAGTTCTTC
d_gene: -
abundance: once
v_gene: TRBV2
len: 15
j_gene: TRBJ2-1

CDR3aa: CASSLARGEKTQYF
CDR3nt: TGCGCCAGCAGCTTGGCAAGGGGTGAGAAGACCCAGTACTTC
d_gene: -
abundance: -
v_gene: TRBV5-1
len: 14
j_gene: TRBJ2-5

CDR3aa: CSVVPGVSREQFF
CDR3nt: TGCAGCGTTGTCCCGGGGGTCAGTAGGGAGCAGTTCTTC
d_gene: -
abundance: -
v_gene: TRBV29-1
len: 13
j_gene: TRBJ2-1

CDR3aa: CASSDKGVNTDTQYF
CDR3nt: TGTGCCAGCAGTGATAAGGGGGTGAACACAGATACGCAGTATTTT
d_gene: -
abundance: -
v_gene: TRBV2
len: 15
j_gene: TRBJ2-3

CDR3aa: CATRLAGGTSYEQYF
CDR3nt: TGTGCCACCCGGCTAGCGGGAGGTACCTCCTACGAGCAGTACTTC
d_gene: TRBD2
abundance: -
v_gene: TRBV28
len: 15
j_gene: TRBJ2-7

CDR3aa: CASSENRNYGYTF
CDR3nt: TGCGCCAGCAGTGAGAACAGGAACTATGGCTACACCTTC
d_gene: -
abundance: -
v_gene: TRBV10-1
len: 13
j_gene: TRBJ1-2

CDR3aa: CASSERGLAGINEQFF
CDR3nt: TGTGCCAGCAGTGAGAGAGGGCTAGCGGGGATAAATGAGCAGTTCTTC
d_gene: TRBD2
abundance: -
v_gene: TRBV6-1
len: 16
j_gene: TRBJ2-1

CDR3aa: CASSLTGGARTEAFF
CDR3nt: TGTGCCAGCAGTTTAACAGGGGGCGCGAGAACTGAAGCTTTCTTT
d_gene: TRBD1
abundance: -
v_gene: TRBV6-5
len: 15
j_gene: TRBJ1-1

CDR3aa: CASSLGGLSPRETQYF
CDR3nt: TGTGCCAGCAGCTTAGGAGGACTATCGCCGCGAGAGACCCAGTACTTC
d_gene: -
abundance: -
v_gene: TRBV7-6
len: 16
j_gene: TRBJ2-5

CDR3aa: CASSSAGQGNTHEQYF
CDR3nt: TGTGCCAGCAGCTCTGCGGGACAGGGGAACACCCACGAGCAGTACTTC
d_gene: TRBD1
abundance: -
v_gene: TRBV5-5
len: 16
j_gene: TRBJ2-7

CDR3aa: CAWIGGKGQGLF
CDR3nt: TGTGCCTGGATCGGTGGAAAGGGACAGGGTCTTTTT
d_gene: TRBD1
abundance: -
v_gene: TRBV30
len: 12
j_gene: TRBJ1-4

CDR3aa: CASSLEFYGYTF
CDR3nt: TGTGCCAGCAGCTTGGAGTTCTATGGCTACACCTTC
d_gene: -
abundance: -
v_gene: TRBV5-5
len: 12
j_gene: TRBJ1-2

CDR3aa: CASSPYGAVSTDTQYF
CDR3nt: TGTGCCAGCAGCCCATATGGAGCAGTCAGCACAGATACGCAGTATTTT
d_gene: -
abundance: -
v_gene: TRBV7-2
len: 16
j_gene: TRBJ2-3

CDR3aa: CASSVGLLRNTGELFF
CDR3nt: TGTGCCAGCAGCGTAGGTTTACTTCGGAACACCGGGGAGCTGTTTTTT
d_gene: -
abundance: -
v_gene: TRBV9
len: 16
j_gene: TRBJ2-2

CDR3aa: CASSLTGTTTDTQYF
CDR3nt: TGTGCCAGCAGCTTAACAGGGACTACCACAGATACGCAGTATTTT
d_gene: TRBD2
abundance: -
v_gene: TRBV7-3
len: 15
j_gene: TRBJ2-3

CDR3aa: CASSYEGLAGDAYF
CDR3nt: TGTGCCAGCAGTTACGAGGGACTAGCGGGAGATGCGTACTTC
d_gene: TRBD2
abundance: -
v_gene: TRBV6-6
len: 14
j_gene: TRBJ2-7

CDR3aa: CASSRTGTGQWETQYF
CDR3nt: TGTGCCAGCAGCCGCACCGGGACCGGACAGTGGGAGACCCAGTACTTC
d_gene: -
abundance: once
v_gene: TRBV7-9
len: 16
j_gene: TRBJ2-5

CDR3aa: CASQLRGKTGELFF
CDR3nt: TGCGCCAGCCAGCTCAGAGGGAAAACCGGGGAGCTGTTTTTT
d_gene: -
abundance: -
v_gene: TRBV5-1
len: 14
j_gene: TRBJ2-2

CDR3aa: CASRQASGYGYTF
CDR3nt: TGTGCCAGCCGACAGGCCTCAGGGTATGGCTACACCTTC
d_gene: -
abundance: -
v_gene: TRBV2
len: 13
j_gene: TRBJ1-2

CDR3aa: CAWRPGGNPYEQYF
CDR3nt: TGTGCCTGGAGGCCGGGGGGAAATCCGTACGAGCAGTACTTC
d_gene: TRBD2
abundance: -
v_gene: TRBV30
len: 14
j_gene: TRBJ2-7

CDR3aa: CAISVVTSGTYEQYF
CDR3nt: TGTGCCATCAGTGTGGTTACTAGCGGAACCTACGAGCAGTACTTC
d_gene: TRBD2
abundance: -
v_gene: TRBV10-3
len: 15
j_gene: TRBJ2-7

CDR3aa: CAWTGGGGETQYF
CDR3nt: TGTGCCTGGACGGGAGGGGGAGGGGAGACCCAGTACTTC
d_gene: TRBD2
abundance: -
v_gene: TRBV30
len: 13
j_gene: TRBJ2-5

CDR3aa: CASSYPTGAGNEQYF
CDR3nt: TGTGCCAGCAGTTACCCGACAGGGGCGGGCAACGAGCAGTACTTC
d_gene: TRBD1
abundance: -
v_gene: TRBV6-6
len: 15
j_gene: TRBJ2-7

CDR3aa: CASSLEGQIYNEQFF
CDR3nt: TGTGCCAGCAGCTTGGAGGGACAGATATACAATGAGCAGTTCTTC
d_gene: -
abundance: -
v_gene: TRBV7-2
len: 15
j_gene: TRBJ2-1

CDR3aa: CASWEDYEQYF
CDR3nt: TGCGCCAGCTGGGAAGACTACGAGCAGTACTTC
d_gene: -
abundance: -
v_gene: TRBV10-2
len: 11
j_gene: TRBJ2-7

CDR3aa: CSAPLGDEQYF
CDR3nt: TGCAGTGCTCCCCTTGGGGACGAGCAGTACTTC
d_gene: -
abundance: -
v_gene: TRBV20-1
len: 11
j_gene: TRBJ2-7

CDR3aa: CASTGQVPTSTDTQYF
CDR3nt: TGTGCCAGCACCGGACAGGTACCAACTAGCACAGATACGCAGTATTTT
d_gene: TRBD1
abundance: -
v_gene: TRBV7-9
len: 16
j_gene: TRBJ2-3

CDR3aa: CASSWDGGAPDTQYF
CDR3nt: TGTGCCAGCAGTTGGGACGGGGGAGCCCCAGATACGCAGTATTTT
d_gene: -
abundance: -
v_gene: TRBV11-2
len: 15
j_gene: TRBJ2-3

CDR3aa: CASTLGGGAYNEQFF
CDR3nt: TGCGCCAGCACCTTGGGTGGGGGGGCCTACAATGAGCAGTTCTTC
d_gene: TRBD2
abundance: -
v_gene: TRBV5-1
len: 15
j_gene: TRBJ2-1

CDR3aa: CASSVRPGLAGRQTQYF
CDR3nt: TGTGCCAGCAGCGTACGACCGGGACTAGCGGGACGTCAAACGCAGTATTTT
d_gene: TRBD2
abundance: -
v_gene: TRBV14
len: 17
j_gene: TRBJ2-3

CDR3aa: CASSDQGRVTEAFF
CDR3nt: TGTGCCAGCAGTGACCAGGGCCGGGTCACTGAAGCTTTCTTT
d_gene: -
abundance: -
v_gene: TRBV2
len: 14
j_gene: TRBJ1-1

CDR3aa: CATSRDPPSGLRADTQYF
CDR3nt: TGTGCCACCAGCAGAGATCCACCTAGCGGACTTCGCGCAGATACGCAGTATTTT
d_gene: TRBD2
abundance: -
v_gene: TRBV15
len: 18
j_gene: TRBJ2-3

CDR3aa: CAWSVGRGRYKSDQPQHF
CDR3nt: TGTGCCTGGAGTGTGGGCAGGGGGCGTTACAAATCTGATCAGCCCCAGCATTTT
d_gene: TRBD1
abundance: -
v_gene: TRBV30
len: 18
j_gene: TRBJ1-5

CDR3aa: CASSHILAGVDGELFF
CDR3nt: TGTGCCAGCTCACACATATTAGCGGGAGTGGACGGGGAGCTGTTTTTT
d_gene: TRBD2
abundance: -
v_gene: TRBV18
len: 16
j_gene: TRBJ2-2